This record concerns one T cell receptor (beta chain) sequence. Its antigen is currently unknown. The data stem from a study of cytomegalovirus exposure and HLA in healthy donors. Overall study findings and caveats: The study assumed roughly uniform donor sequencing depth for presence/absence analyses.

Trimming left V 0 bases short and J 0 bases short, with 11 bases between. The CDR3 has 16 residues. Germline values: CDR1 MNHEY, CDR2 SVGAGI. This PCR relied on a set of 60 Vbeta primers and 13 Jbeta primers. Clones were sequenced by immunoSEQ multiplex PCR, and TCRdb holds only the in-frame ones, with some missing. The data hold some 65,000 clones, with around four fifths observed a single time. This clonotype was obtained from a girl aged 10 to 17 in good health and CMV-seropositive. The chain employs TRBV6-5 and TRBJ1-2; no clear D. Sample: PBMCs. The CDR3 coding sequence is TGTGCCAGCAGTTACTCTCCCCCCACTTCTAACTATGGCTACACCTTC. This gives the protein CASSYSPPTSNYGYTF.